The present entry profiles one T cell receptor (beta chain) with its context. Participant-reported clinical history was the basis for cohort assignment. This sample is drawn from a study of blood T cell repertoires in COVID-19. Study summary: T cells, B-cell-depleted T cells, or PBMCs provided the cDNA or gDNA that served as material.

Study processing details: Amplification of reference gene primers provided the estimated nucleated cell counts. Using immunoSEQ multiplex PCR, the repertoire was profiled, and TCRdb retains in-frame clones only, with some absent. Clone size and the V and J calls come from that table; the DNA yielded D and trimming. The data contain 320,000 or so clones, about 85% of them singletons. There are 13 residues in the CDR3. V was pared by 6 bases and J by 10 bases, with 9 bases of the junction left unmatched. Germline V gene lookup returns CDR1 MNHEY and CDR2 SVGEGT. This chain links TRBV6-2 or TRBV6-3 with TRBJ2-1; 7 positions match TRBD2. The sequenced sample was PBMCs or T cells enriched from blood (not recorded which). This receptor was taken from a woman aged 25-40 years who had been exposed to COVID-19. The DNA for the CDR3 is TGTGCCAGCAGCTCGGGATATAGCGGGGAGCAGTTCTTC. As protein: CASSSGYSGEQFF.